This T cell receptor (beta chain) emerged from a study of T cells in Graves' hyperthyroidism and ophthalmopathy. The CDR3 regions of TCR beta were amplified from RNA transcripts. HTBI primers were used for first-round RT-PCR of the TCR CDR3. TCRdb re-analysed the multiplex PCR reads in MiXCR, keeping a single row per CDR3 protein. The sample has more than 500,000 distinct CDR3 sequences, around 13% seen once. This clonotype was counted at least ten times. Its target is unknown. Study observations and caveats: The model anticipated ophthalmopathy a median approximately 6.6 months pre-onset. A model of 13 V-J pairs discriminated ophthalmopathy from stable hyperthyroidism.

Germline lookup yields CDR1 GTSNPN and CDR2 SVGIG (reference sequence). V lost 4 bases to trimming and J lost 0 bases, with 10 bases between them. This CDR3 has 14 amino acids. Graves' hyperthyroidism without ophthalmopathy progression within 18 months was termed stable. Fresh peripheral blood, 10 ml, was the source of the PBMCs. Sequenced material: blood. J is TRBJ1-3 and V is TRBV30; D is ambiguous. The sequence came from a woman in her 40s with Graves' hyperthyroidism. CDR3: CAWKDTSSGNTIYF. In DNA, the CDR3 is TGTGCCTGGAAAGACACGAGCTCTGGAAACACCATATATTTT. Variable domain in full (rest from reference TRBV30 and TRBJ1-3): SQTIHQWPATLVQPVGSPLSLECTVEGTSNPNLYWYRQAAGRGLQLLFYSVGIGQISSEVPQNLSASRPQDRQFILSSKKLLLSDSGFYLCAWKDTSSGNTIYFGEGSWLTVV.